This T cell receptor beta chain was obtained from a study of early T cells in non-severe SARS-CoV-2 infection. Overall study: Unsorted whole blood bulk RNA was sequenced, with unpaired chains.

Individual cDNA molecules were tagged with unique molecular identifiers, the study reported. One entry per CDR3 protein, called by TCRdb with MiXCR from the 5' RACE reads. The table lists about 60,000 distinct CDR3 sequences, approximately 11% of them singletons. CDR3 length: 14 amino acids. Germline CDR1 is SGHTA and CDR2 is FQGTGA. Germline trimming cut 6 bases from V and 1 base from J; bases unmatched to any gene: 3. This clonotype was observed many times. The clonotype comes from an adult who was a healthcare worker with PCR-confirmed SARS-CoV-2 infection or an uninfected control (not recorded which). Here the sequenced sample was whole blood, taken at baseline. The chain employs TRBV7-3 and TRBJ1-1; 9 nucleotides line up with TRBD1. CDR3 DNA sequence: TGTGCCAGCAGTAAGACAGGGGGGAACACTGAAGCTTTCTTT. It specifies CASSKTGGNTEAFF. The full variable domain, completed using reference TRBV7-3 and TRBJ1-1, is GAGVSQTPSNKVTEKGKYVELRCDPISGHTALYWYRQSLGQGPEFLIYFQGTGAADDSGLPNDRFFAVRPEGSVSTLKIQRTERGDSAVYLCASSKTGGNTEAFFGQGTRLTVV.